Each of the 18 T cell receptor beta chains below was sequenced from the same sample in a study of blood T cell repertoires in COVID-19. Generated by immunoSEQ multiplex PCR, the TCRdb table keeps only in-frame clones and is missing some. Among 200,000 to 300,000 clones, approximately 88% were seen once, and the ten largest hold more than 0.95%. Sample: PBMCs or T cells enriched from blood (not recorded which). The receptors were gathered from a woman aged 40 to 50 with acute COVID-19.

This chain links TRBV6-5 with TRBJ2-7, with a possible D match to TRBD1 (5 bases). V gave up 2 bases and J gave up 5 bases, with 10 bases separating them. CDR1 and CDR2 from the germline V gene are MNHEY and SVGAGI. CDR3 length: 13 amino acids. CDR3 DNA: TGTGCCAGCAGTTACCGGACAAGCCACGAGCAGTACGTC. Protein product: CASSYRTSHEQYV.

This rearrangement joins TRBV11-2 to TRBJ2-1; D may be TRBD2 (5 bases). V lost 1 base and J 13 bases, leaving 11 bases between the germline ends. The germline CDR1 and CDR2 sequences are SGHAT and FQNNGV. The CDR3 consists of 12 residues. The CDR3 loop is CASSLAGVDQFF. The DNA for the CDR3 is TGTGCCAGCAGCTTAGCCGGGGTGGATCAGTTCTTC.

The chain carries TRBV20-1 and TRBJ2-7; TRBD1 might be the D (6 bases). The ends were cut back, 3 bases at V and 4 bases at J, with 13 bases in the middle. The CDR3 length is 13 residues. The V gene's germline CDR1 is DFQATT and CDR2 SNEGSKA (reference sequence). CDR3 amino acids: CSASIRGRYEQYV. CDR3 sequence (DNA): TGCAGTGCTAGTATCAGGGGACGTTACGAGCAGTACGTC.

The rearrangement uses TRBV7-9 and TRBJ2-1; 10 positions match TRBD1. V was clipped by 5 bases and J by 8 bases; unmatched bases: 15. From germline, CDR1 is SEHNR and CDR2 FQNEAQ (reference sequence). CDR3 length equals 17 residues. The CDR3 sequence is CASSPRDRGILGHEQFF. CDR3 nucleotides: TGTGCCAGCAGCCCGAGGGACAGGGGAATCCTAGGACATGAGCAGTTCTTC.

The chain combines TRBV24-1 with TRBJ2-1; TRBD2 matches 7 bases. V lost 3 bases and J lost 4; bases outside the gene matches: 11. CDR3 size: 17 residues. The germline gives CDR1 KGHDR, CDR2 SFDVKD. The CDR3 region has the DNA TGTGCCACCAGTGATACATGGGGCGGGAGCCCTTACAATGAGCAGTTCTTC. It translates to CATSDTWGGSPYNEQFF.

This clone was observed a handful of times. The chain employs TRBV24-1 and TRBJ1-1; 7 bases are a match to TRBD1. This CDR3 region has 15 residues. CDR1 is KGHDR, CDR2 SFDVKD, per germline. Trimming cost V 4 bases and J 5 bases; bases outside gene matches: 9. CDR3: CATSDDKGAWTEAFF. The CDR3 DNA follows: TGTGCCACCAGTGACGACAAGGGGGCATGGACTGAAGCTTTCTTT.

The chain links TRBV6-1 to TRBJ1-1, with 8 bases lining up with TRBD1. V shed 1 base and J 5 bases; nucleotides not matched to a gene: 9. Germline values: CDR1 MNHNS, CDR2 SASEGT. There are 16 residues in the CDR3. The CDR3 loop reads CASSEETGGRGTEAFF. The CDR3 DNA reads as TGTGCCAGCAGTGAAGAAACAGGGGGAAGGGGAACTGAAGCTTTCTTT.

The chain employs TRBV19 and TRBJ2-5; the match to TRBD2 covers 8 bases. J was trimmed by 1 base and V by 6 bases; bases with no gene match: 7. The CDR3 runs 15 residues. Germline CDR1 and CDR2: LNHDA and SQIVND (reference sequence). The CDR3 bases are TGTGCCAGTAGAAGGCGGGAGGCCCTCCAAGAGACCCAGTACTTC. Protein sequence: CASRRREALQETQYF. The full variable domain, completed using reference TRBV19 and TRBJ2-5, is DGGITQSPKYLFRKEGQNVTLSCEQNLNHDAMYWYRQDPGQGLRLIYYSQIVNDFQKGDIAEGYSVSREKKESFPLTVTSAQKNPTAFYLCASRRREALQETQYFGPGTRLLVL.

This sequence joins TRBV6-5 and TRBJ1-1, with D possibly matching TRBD1 (6 bases). Germline loops: CDR1 MNHEY, CDR2 SVGAGI. The CDR3 length is 13 residues. Trimming shortened V by 4 bases and J by 4 bases, and 10 bases separated the two germline ends. As DNA, the CDR3 is TGTGCCAGCAGTTTACAGGGTCCCACTGAAGCTTTCTTT. It yields the protein CASSLQGPTEAFF.

The chain combines TRBV7-9 with TRBJ1-4; D is unresolved. V lost 5 bases and J 5 bases, leaving 9 bases between the germline ends. Germline V lookup: CDR1 SEHNR, CDR2 FQNEAQ (reference sequence). The CDR3 has 13 amino acids. CDR3 amino acids: CASSRGGNEKLFF. Written as DNA, the CDR3 is TGTGCCAGCAGCCGTGGCGGAAATGAAAAACTGTTTTTT.

The chain carries TRBV6-1 and TRBJ1-1; D unclear. The CDR3 totals 14 residues. The germline CDR1 and CDR2 sequences are MNHNS and SASEGT. V lost 3 bases and J 6 bases, leaving 14 bases between the germline ends. The CDR3 DNA reads TGTGCCAGCAGTGAGAGCGGCAGGATAGCTGAAGCTTTCTTT. Its protein is CASSESGRIAEAFF.

The chain employs TRBV30 and TRBJ1-3; the match to TRBD1 covers 7 bases. With V trimmed by 3 bases and J by 1 base, 15 bases remained unmatched. Germline V lookup: CDR1 GTSNPN, CDR2 SVGIG (reference sequence). The CDR3 runs 18 residues. This CDR3 is CAWRLRDSLYNSGNTIYF. CDR3 coding DNA: TGTGCCTGGAGGCTCCGGGACAGCCTTTATAATTCTGGAAACACCATATATTTT. The full variable domain, in which reference TRBV30 and TRBJ1-3 provide the parts outside the CDR3, is SQTIHQWPATLVQPVGSPLSLECTVEGTSNPNLYWYRQAAGRGLQLLFYSVGIGQISSEVPQNLSASRPQDRQFILSSKKLLLSDSGFYLCAWRLRDSLYNSGNTIYFGEGSWLTVV.

CDR3 in amino acids: CASSFQGADTEAFF. In DNA, the CDR3 is TGCGCCAGCAGCTTCCAGGGGGCGGACACTGAAGCTTTCTTT. The rearrangement joins TRBV5-1 to TRBJ1-1, with TRBD1 identical over 8 bases. CDR1 is SGHRS and CDR2 is YFSETQ in the germline V gene. V was clipped by 2 bases and J by 3 bases; unmatched bases: 3. This CDR3 is 14 amino acids long.

The chain joins TRBV19 to TRBJ2-1; perhaps TRBD2 as D (5 bases). Germline values: CDR1 LNHDA, CDR2 SQIVND (reference sequence). This CDR3 is 12 amino acids long. The germline V and J ends were trimmed by 2 bases and 14 bases, with 13 bases remaining between them. The DNA of the CDR3 is TGTGCCAGTAGTATACGCGGGTTTTCCAAGTTCTTC. It encodes CASSIRGFSKFF.

This clone was observed a single time. The CDR3 region is CASSSPGGRTETQYF. The CDR3 DNA reads as TGTGCCAGCAGCTCCCCCGGGGGACGGACAGAGACCCAGTACTTC. This chain uses TRBV28 with TRBJ2-5; D is perhaps TRBD2 (6 bases). Germline CDR1 and CDR2: MDHEN and SYDVKM. The length of the CDR3 is 15 residues. V shed 6 bases and J shed 4 bases, with 18 bases lying between them.

This clone appeared once. The chain is built from TRBV19 and TRBJ1-5, with a possible D match to TRBD1 (5 bases). Germline V gene sequence: CDR1 LNHDA, CDR2 SQIVND (reference sequence). The CDR3 loop spans 14 amino acids. With 3 bases removed from V and 5 bases from J, the gap between germline ends came to 11 bases. CDR3 amino acids: CASSMEGWDQPQHF. The CDR3 nucleotides read TGTGCCAGTAGTATGGAGGGGTGGGATCAGCCCCAGCATTTT. The entire variable domain, with the rest obtained from reference TRBV19 and TRBJ1-5, is as follows: DGGITQSPKYLFRKEGQNVTLSCEQNLNHDAMYWYRQDPGQGLRLIYYSQIVNDFQKGDIAEGYSVSREKKESFPLTVTSAQKNPTAFYLCASSMEGWDQPQHFGDGTRLSIL.

The chain has TRBV4-2 and TRBJ2-3; D perhaps matches TRBD1 (6 bases). Looked up from germline, CDR1 is LGHNA and CDR2 is YNFKEQ. V lost 4 bases and J lost 6, with 17 bases in between. The CDR3 consists of 15 residues. CDR3 protein: CASSRITGSMDTQYF. CDR3 coding DNA: TGTGCCAGCAGCCGAATCACAGGGAGTATGGATACGCAGTATTTT.

This chain links TRBV5-1 with TRBJ2-1, with TRBD2 matching over 8 bases. This CDR3 is 12 amino acids long. Germline assignment: CDR1 SGHRS and CDR2 YFSETQ. Trimming at V came to 1 base and at J to 16 bases, leaving 7 bases not matched to a gene. The CDR3 protein is CASSLQGTSVFF. CDR3 bases: TGCGCCAGCAGCTTGCAGGGGACTAGTGTTTTCTTC.